This T cell receptor (beta chain) was found in a study of Ad26.COV2.S vaccination and SARS-CoV-2 variants. Study summary: The study gave Ad26.COV2.S intramuscularly, once or twice 56 days apart.

V lost 5 bases and J lost 5; bases outside the gene matches: 8. CDR3 length equals 15 residues. CDR1 and CDR2 from the germline V gene are SGHDN and FVKESK. Libraries were prepared by immunoSEQ multiplex PCR; TCRdb keeps only in-frame clonotypes and omits some of them. The table includes some 240,000 clones, around 90% detected once. Treatment denoted: 19 received Ad26.COV2.S at low or high dose, single or two shots; 5 received placebo; per-sample allocation not given. Day 63 after the first injection of vaccine or placebo was the sampling time. This sequence originates from a person between 18 and 59 years old who received the Ad26.COV2.S COVID-19 vaccine or a placebo. The material was peripheral blood, obtained in a trial of Ad26.COV2.S vaccine versus placebo. The V call is TRBV14, the J call TRBJ2-3; 9 bases line up with TRBD2. The CDR3 loop is CASSEGRGRGDTQYF. In DNA form, the CDR3 reads TGTGCCAGCAGCGAGGGGCGCGGGAGGGGAGATACGCAGTATTTT.